This entry features one T cell receptor beta chain sequence. Original methodology: Using reference gene primer amplification, nucleated cell counts were estimated. TCRdb's table, derived via immunoSEQ multiplex PCR, lists solely in-frame clones and lacks some. Clonal size and the V and J genes are those of that table, whereas D and trimming came from the DNA. Of around 68,000 clones in the sample, about 87% were seen once. V was shortened by 9 bases and J by 4 bases, with 13 bases between the two germline ends. CDR1 and CDR2 (germline): MNHEY, SVGAGI. There are 12 residues in the CDR3. This entry comes from a study of blood T cell repertoires in COVID-19. At the level of the study: The United States, Italy and Spain supplied acute and convalescent COVID-19 samples.

The specimen sequenced was peripheral blood. V usage is TRBV6-5 and J usage is TRBJ2-7, with a tentative D call TRBD2 (5 bases). The TCR originated in a human donor in a cohort sampled during active COVID-19. The DNA for the CDR3 is TGTGCCAGTCTAAATCGGGGTTACGAGCAGTACTTC. This gives the protein CASLNRGYEQYF.